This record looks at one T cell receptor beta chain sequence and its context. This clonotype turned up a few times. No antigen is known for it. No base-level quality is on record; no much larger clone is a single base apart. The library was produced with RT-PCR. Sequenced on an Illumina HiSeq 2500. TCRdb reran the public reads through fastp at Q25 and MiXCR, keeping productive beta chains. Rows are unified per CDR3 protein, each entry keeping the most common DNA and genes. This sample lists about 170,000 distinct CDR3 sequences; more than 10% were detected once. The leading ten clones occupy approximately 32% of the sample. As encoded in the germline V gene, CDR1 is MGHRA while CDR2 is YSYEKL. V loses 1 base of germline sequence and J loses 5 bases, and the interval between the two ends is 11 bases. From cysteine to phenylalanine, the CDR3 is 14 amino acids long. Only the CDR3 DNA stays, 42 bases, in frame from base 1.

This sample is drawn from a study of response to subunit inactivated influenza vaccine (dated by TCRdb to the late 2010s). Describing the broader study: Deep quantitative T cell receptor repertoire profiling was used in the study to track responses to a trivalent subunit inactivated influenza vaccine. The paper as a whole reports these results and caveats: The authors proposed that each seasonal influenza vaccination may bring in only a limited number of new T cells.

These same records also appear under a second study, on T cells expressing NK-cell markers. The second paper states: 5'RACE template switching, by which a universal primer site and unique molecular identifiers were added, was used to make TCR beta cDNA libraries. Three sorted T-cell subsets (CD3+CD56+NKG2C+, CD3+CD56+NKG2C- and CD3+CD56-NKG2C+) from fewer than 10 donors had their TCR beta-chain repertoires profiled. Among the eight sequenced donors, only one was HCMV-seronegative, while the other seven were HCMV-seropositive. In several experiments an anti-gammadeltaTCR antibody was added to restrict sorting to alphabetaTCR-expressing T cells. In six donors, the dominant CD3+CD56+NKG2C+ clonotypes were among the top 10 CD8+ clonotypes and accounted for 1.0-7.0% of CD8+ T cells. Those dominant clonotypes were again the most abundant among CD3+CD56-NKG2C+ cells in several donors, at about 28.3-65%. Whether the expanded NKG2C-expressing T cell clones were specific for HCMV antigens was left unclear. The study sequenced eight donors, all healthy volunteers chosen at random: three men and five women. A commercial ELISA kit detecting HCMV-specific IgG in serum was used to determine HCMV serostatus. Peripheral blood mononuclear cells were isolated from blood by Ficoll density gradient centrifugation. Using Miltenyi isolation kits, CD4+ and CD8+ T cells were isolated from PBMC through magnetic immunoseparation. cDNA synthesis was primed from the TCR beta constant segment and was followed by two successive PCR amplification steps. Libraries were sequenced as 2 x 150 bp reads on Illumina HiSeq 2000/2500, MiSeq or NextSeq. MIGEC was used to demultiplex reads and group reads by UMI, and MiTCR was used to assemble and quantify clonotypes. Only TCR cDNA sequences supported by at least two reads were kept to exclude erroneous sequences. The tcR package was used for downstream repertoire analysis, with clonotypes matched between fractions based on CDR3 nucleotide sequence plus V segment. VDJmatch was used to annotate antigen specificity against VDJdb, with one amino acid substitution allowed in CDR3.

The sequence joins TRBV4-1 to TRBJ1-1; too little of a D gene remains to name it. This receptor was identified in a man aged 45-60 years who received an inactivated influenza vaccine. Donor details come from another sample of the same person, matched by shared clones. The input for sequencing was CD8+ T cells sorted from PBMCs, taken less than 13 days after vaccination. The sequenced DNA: TGCGCCAGCAGCCAAGCCTCTCTGGGGACTGAAGCTTTCTTT. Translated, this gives CASSQASLGTEAFF.